Listed below are T cell receptor beta chains from one sample, sequenced in a study of T cells in Graves' hyperthyroidism and ophthalmopathy. From the multiplex PCR reads, TCRdb called clonotypes with MiXCR, one entry per CDR3 protein. This table has roughly 500,000 distinct CDR3 sequences, around 46% appearing once. The sample consisted of peripheral blood or thyroid tissue (not recorded which). The receptor source for this set is an adult woman with Graves' disease, either hyperthyroidism or ophthalmopathy (not recorded which). Each CDR3 is given with its conserved first and last residue. The D gene is left open where the match is weak. Where a row states a size, it is once, few, many or the class of an expanded clone; other rows omit it.

d_gene | j_gene | v_gene | abundance | CDR3nt | CDR3aa
TRBD1 | TRBJ2-7 | TRBV10-3 | many | TGTGCCATCCGAAACGGACAGGGGATTGACGAGCAGTACTTC | CAIRNGQGIDEQYF
. | TRBJ2-5 | TRBV4-1 | many | TGCGCCAGCAGCCAAGTGGTCACCCAAGAGACCCAGTACTTC | CASSQVVTQETQYF
. | TRBJ2-2 | TRBV4-1 | many | TGCGCCAGCAGCCCACAGGGAGGGTTCACCGGGGAGCTGTTTTTT | CASSPQGGFTGELFF
. | TRBJ1-5 | TRBV5-1 | once | TGCGCCAGCGCGCCCCTTTCCAGGTCGGGGCCCCAGCATTTT | CASAPLSRSGPQHF
. | TRBJ1-2 | TRBV7-3 | many | TGTGCCAGCAGCGCCCAGAGGGGGGAAGGCTACACCTTC | CASSAQRGEGYTF
TRBD1 | TRBJ2-7 | TRBV29-1 | few | TGCAGCGTTCGGAGGTCGACAGGGGGTGGCGAGCAGTACTTC | CSVRRSTGGGEQYF
. | TRBJ1-5 | TRBV20-1 | . | TGCAGTGGGGGTAGCGCAGAGTTACATAGCAATCAGCCCCAGCATTTT | CSGGSAELHSNQPQHF
TRBD2 | TRBJ2-3 | TRBV10-3 | many | TGTGCCATCAGTGGGGCCCTAGCGGAATACCCCACAGATACGCAGTATTTT | CAISGALAEYPTDTQYF
TRBD2 | TRBJ2-1 | TRBV7-9 | once | TGTGCCAGCAGCTTATTGTACAGCGGGAGTAACAATGAGCAGTTCTTC | CASSLLYSGSNNEQFF
TRBD1 | TRBJ1-2 | TRBV7-2 | few | TGTGCCAGCAGCCTGCGACAGGGGGCGGGAAATGGCTACACCTTC | CASSLRQGAGNGYTF
. | TRBJ1-1 | TRBV7-2 | once | TGTGCCAGCAGCTTAGACGCGGGCAGGAGTGAAGCTTTCTTT | CASSLDAGRSEAFF
. | TRBJ1-2 | TRBV28 | few | TGTGCCAGCAGGGGTTGGAAAGACTATGGCTACACCTTC | CASRGWKDYGYTF
. | TRBJ1-5 | TRBV7-2 | once | TGTGCTAGAGCCGAGGGCAACTTCAATCAGCCCCAGCATTTT | CARAEGNFNQPQHF
. | TRBJ2-7 | TRBV6-1 | many | TGTGCCAGCAGGTTTGCCTACGAGCAGTACTTC | CASRFAYEQYF
. | TRBJ2-7 | TRBV7-9 | few | TGTGCCAGCAGTTTAATTGGGGGGGACAGAGACTACGAGCAGTACTTC | CASSLIGGDRDYEQYF
. | TRBJ1-5 | TRBV7-9 | many | TGTGCCAGCAGCGCGGGACGGAACAATCAGCCCCAGCATTTT | CASSAGRNNQPQHF
TRBD1 | TRBJ2-3 | TRBV4-1 | many | TGCGCCAGCAGCCAAAGGACAGGGTTTAGCACAGATACGCAGTATTTT | CASSQRTGFSTDTQYF
TRBD1 | TRBJ2-5 | TRBV20-1 | . | TGCAGTGCTGGGAGACAGGGGGAAAGGACCCAGTACTTC | CSAGRQGERTQYF
. | TRBJ1-2 | TRBV6-1 | many | TGTGCCAGCAGTGCCACTGTAAGGGGCTACACCTTC | CASSATVRGYTF
TRBD2 | TRBJ2-7 | TRBV6-1 | many | TGTGCCAGCAGTGAATTTGGACTAGAGTCGGAAGAGCAGTACTTC | CASSEFGLESEEQYF
. | TRBJ2-7 | TRBV5-1 | . | TGCGCCAGCAGCAGCAGTAGGGGTACCCACGAGCAGTACTTC | CASSSSRGTHEQYF
TRBD1 | TRBJ1-3 | TRBV6-5 | once | TGTGCCAGCAGTGTGGGGACAGGGGCCCTGTATGGCTACACCATATATTTT | CASSVGTGALYGYTIYF
TRBD2 | TRBJ2-7 | TRBV29-1 | . | TGCAGCGCCCGGGAGGGGGGCAATGAGCAGTACTTC | CSAREGGNEQYF
. | TRBJ1-3 | TRBV20-1 | . | TGCAGTGCCGGGGACGAGGTTGGAAACACCATATATTTT | CSAGDEVGNTIYF
TRBD2 | TRBJ2-7 | TRBV3-1 | . | TGTGCCAACAGCCAAGATATACTAGCGGTTGAGTACTTC | CANSQDILAVEYF
TRBD1 | TRBJ1-2 | TRBV29-1 | . | TGCAGCGTTGAACGAGGGGGCGTAGACTATGGCTACACCTTC | CSVERGGVDYGYTF
. | TRBJ1-5 | TRBV20-1 | . | TGCAGTGCTAGAGGGGACCCTGATCAGCCCCAGCATTTT | CSARGDPDQPQHF
. | TRBJ2-2 | TRBV2 | . | TGTGCCAGCAGTGAATCGGACGTCGATGGCGGGGAGCTGTTTTTT | CASSESDVDGGELFF
. | TRBJ2-2 | TRBV6-5 | many | TGTGCCAGCAGCCCCGGGAGCTTTAGCGGGGAGCTGTTTTTT | CASSPGSFSGELFF
TRBD2 | TRBJ2-5 | TRBV2 | . | TGTGCCAGCCTGGAAGCCCTAGCGGGTTACGGGGAGACCCAGTACTTC | CASLEALAGYGETQYF
. | TRBJ2-7 | TRBV10-3 | . | TGTGCCATCAGTGAGGCGGCTAGCAACGAGCAGTACTTC | CAISEAASNEQYF
. | TRBJ2-5 | TRBV2 | many | TGTGCCAGCAGTGATGTAGTCCAAGAGACCCAGTACTTC | CASSDVVQETQYF
TRBD2 | TRBJ2-7 | TRBV12-3/TRBV12-4 | many | TGTGCCAGCAGTCCGTTAGCGGGGTCCTACGAGCAGTACTTC | CASSPLAGSYEQYF
. | TRBJ2-2 | TRBV6-5 | many | TGTGCCAGTTCGGAATGGGGGGCAGAGAACACCGGGGAGCTGTTTTTT | CASSEWGAENTGELFF
. | TRBJ2-7 | TRBV7-8 | . | TGTGCCAGCAGCTCCGGACCCTCCGGCTACGAGCAGTACTTC | CASSSGPSGYEQYF
. | TRBJ1-5 | TRBV2 | many | TGTGCCAGCTCAAAAGATGGGGGGGACAATCAGCCCCAGCATTTT | CASSKDGGDNQPQHF
TRBD1 | TRBJ1-1 | TRBV7-2 | . | TGTGCCATCAGCCTCCCCCACGGGACAGGGGTTCATGAAGCTTTCTTT | CAISLPHGTGVHEAFF
TRBD2 | TRBJ2-7 | TRBV20-1 | . | TGCAGTGCTACGCGGACTAGCGGGGTCTCCTACGAGCAGTACTTC | CSATRTSGVSYEQYF
TRBD1 | TRBJ1-5 | TRBV6-1 | many | TGTGCCAGCAGTACGGGACAGAAAAATCAGCCCCAGCATTTT | CASSTGQKNQPQHF
. | TRBJ1-6 | TRBV25-1 | . | TGTGCCAGCAGTGGCCTAACCAGACAGGAGAGTCATAATTCACCCCTCCACTTT | CASSGLTRQESHNSPLHF